This is a list of T cell receptor beta chains from one sample in a study of blood T cell repertoires in COVID-19. Profiled with immunoSEQ multiplex PCR; TCRdb holds only in-frame clones, not every one. The profile shows 200,000 to 250,000 clones, under 90% of them singletons. Sequenced: peripheral blood. The receptors stem from an elderly woman with acute or convalescent COVID-19. CDR3s include the opening cysteine and the closing phenylalanine or tryptophan. A D gene is named only where the DNA matches it firmly. Size is stated for part of the rows, as once, few or many counts, or as a class when the clone is expanded.

- TRBJ1-2 15 TRBV5-6 - CASSFGERRSYGYTF TGTGCCAGCAGCTTCGGAGAACGGAGGAGCTATGGCTACACCTTC
- TRBJ2-5 13 TRBV12-3/TRBV12-4 - CASSRGYQETQYF TGTGCCAGCAGTCGGGGGTACCAAGAGACCCAGTACTTC
once TRBJ2-2 14 TRBV7-9 - CASSLNRATGELFF TGTGCCAGCAGCCTAAACAGGGCCACCGGGGAGCTGTTTTTT
- TRBJ2-3 16 TRBV5-4 TRBD2 CASSSVAGGLTDTQYF TGTGCCAGCAGCTCGGTAGCGGGGGGCCTCACAGATACGCAGTATTTT
- TRBJ1-1 11 TRBV6-6 - CASSLITEAFF TGTGCCAGCAGTTTAATCACTGAAGCTTTCTTT
- TRBJ1-1 14 TRBV6-4 - CASRVQAMNTEAFF TGTGCCAGCAGGGTACAAGCGATGAACACTGAAGCTTTCTTT
- TRBJ2-7 14 TRBV2 - CASSSLPSRGEQYF TGTGCCAGCAGTTCACTGCCTTCCAGAGGCGAGCAGTACTTC
- TRBJ1-4 15 TRBV2 - CASSEMGTTIEKLFF TGTGCCAGCAGTGAAATGGGTACAACTATTGAAAAACTGTTTTTT
once TRBJ2-1 10 TRBV10-3 - CAILVNEQFF TGTGCCATCCTTGTCAATGAGCAGTTCTTC
few TRBJ1-2 14 TRBV7-9 - CASSLSGTPYGYTF TGTGCCAGCAGCTTAAGCGGGACACCCTATGGCTACACCTTC
- TRBJ1-4 16 TRBV5-1 TRBD1 CASTLAPTGGGEKLFF TGCGCCAGCACATTGGCCCCGACAGGGGGAGGGGAAAAACTGTTTTTT
- TRBJ1-5 14 TRBV10-3 TRBD1 CAIKGQGTDQPQHF TGTGCCATCAAAGGACAGGGGACGGATCAGCCCCAGCATTTT
- TRBJ2-3 13 TRBV5-4 - CASSLRGTDTQYF TGTGCCAGCAGCTTGCGCGGCACAGATACGCAGTATTTT
- TRBJ2-3 15 TRBV11-2 TRBD2 CATQGLAGSTDTQYF TGTGCCACCCAGGGACTAGCGGGGAGCACAGATACGCAGTATTTT
- TRBJ2-2 14 TRBV30 TRBD2 CAWSRGANTGELFF TGTGCCTGGAGCCGGGGGGCGAACACCGGGGAGCTGTTTTTT
- TRBJ1-2 15 TRBV28 - CASSFSPPDSYGYTF TGTGCCAGCAGTTTTTCCCCCCCGGACAGTTATGGCTACACCTTC
- TRBJ1-2 15 TRBV2 TRBD1 CASTPGMTGGARYTF TGTGCCAGCACCCCGGGGATGACAGGGGGCGCGCGCTACACCTTC
- TRBJ1-1 13 TRBV2 - CASNQGPNTEAFF TGTGCCAGCAATCAGGGGCCGAACACTGAAGCTTTCTTT
- TRBJ1-1 13 TRBV28 - CASTRRGYSEAFF TGTGCCAGCACCCGTAGGGGTTACAGTGAAGCTTTCTTT
- TRBJ1-2 15 TRBV30 - CAWSGGRAAAGLPFF TGTGCCTGGAGTGGAGGGAGAGCCGCCGCGGGGCTCCCTTTCTTC
once TRBJ2-1 15 TRBV6-5 TRBD1 CASSLKTGFKNEQFF TGTGCCAGCAGTTTAAAGACAGGGTTTAAGAATGAGCAGTTCTTC
- TRBJ2-3 16 TRBV19 - CASSERRQGGADTQYF TGTGCCAGTAGTGAGAGGAGGCAGGGAGGAGCAGATACGCAGTATTTT
few TRBJ1-6 15 TRBV2 TRBD1 CASSEAGTGVSPLHF TGTGCCAGCAGTGAAGCTGGGACAGGGGTCTCACCCCTCCACTTT
- TRBJ2-7 14 TRBV6-1 TRBD2 CASSELSGGDEQYF TGTGCCAGCAGTGAACTCTCTGGGGGGGACGAGCAGTACTTC
- TRBJ2-5 17 TRBV24-1 TRBD2 CATSDSGQRGRQETQYF TGTGCCACCAGTGACTCGGGCCAGCGGGGGCGGCAAGAGACCCAGTACTTC
- TRBJ2-6 17 TRBV7-9 TRBD1 CASSGDRGLAGANVLTF TGTGCCAGCAGTGGGGACAGGGGTCTTGCTGGGGCCAACGTCCTGACTTTC
few TRBJ1-1 15 TRBV29-1 - CSVEGKQGIGTEAFF TGCAGCGTTGAGGGGAAACAGGGAATAGGCACTGAAGCTTTCTTT
- TRBJ2-5 12 TRBV15 - CATSTNTETQYF TGTGCCACCAGCACGAACACGGAGACCCAGTACTTC
- TRBJ2-2 14 TRBV6-6 - CASKHGRNTGELFF TGTGCCAGCAAGCATGGGCGGAACACCGGGGAGCTGTTTTTT
- TRBJ1-1 13 TRBV16 - CASSQVQGTEAFF TGTGCCAGCAGCCAAGTCCAGGGCACTGAAGCTTTCTTT
few TRBJ1-5 15 TRBV6-5 TRBD1 CASRVLGQANQPQHF TGTGCCAGCAGAGTATTGGGACAGGCGAATCAGCCCCAGCATTTT
few TRBJ1-2 14 TRBV18 - CASSPSDRKYGYTF TGTGCCAGCTCACCTTCAGACAGAAAATATGGCTACACCTTC
- TRBJ2-1 15 TRBV3-1/TRBV3-2 - CASSQVTTLSNEQFF TGTGCCAGCAGCCAAGTAACTACCCTCTCAAATGAGCAGTTCTTC
- TRBJ1-5 16 TRBV19 - CASSPGLREGNQPQHF TGTGCCAGTAGTCCGGGGCTTAGGGAGGGCAATCAGCCCCAGCATTTT
once TRBJ1-1 17 TRBV9 - CASSVELLAGLNTEAFF TGTGCCAGCAGCGTAGAGTTGCTGGCAGGCTTAAACACTGAAGCTTTCTTT
- TRBJ2-1 15 TRBV5-4 TRBD2 CASSFVLAGTHEQFF TGTGCCAGCAGCTTCGTCCTAGCGGGGACCCATGAGCAGTTCTTC
few TRBJ1-3 17 TRBV12-5 - CASGLASSWGTGNTIYF TGTGCTAGTGGTTTGGCTTCGTCTTGGGGCACTGGAAACACCATATATTTT
- TRBJ1-3 16 TRBV5-6 - CASSLRTPGSGNTIYF TGTGCCAGCAGCTTGCGTACCCCGGGCTCTGGAAACACCATATATTTT
- TRBJ1-6 18 TRBV3-1/TRBV3-2 - CASSQKGPATGGNSPLHF TGTGCCAGCAGCCAAAAGGGCCCAGCGACAGGCGGTAATTCACCCCTCCACTTT
- TRBJ2-2 13 TRBV7-9 - CASSLLRAGELFF TGTGCCAGCAGCTTACTCAGGGCCGGGGAGCTGTTTTTT
few TRBJ1-2 14 TRBV6-5 - CASSYGQSGYGYTF TGTGCCAGCAGTTACGGGCAATCTGGCTATGGCTACACCTTC
- TRBJ1-1 13 TRBV12-3/TRBV12-4 - CASSSTANTEAFF TGTGCCAGCAGTTCAACAGCGAACACTGAAGCTTTCTTT
- TRBJ1-2 17 TRBV28 - CASKPAGTSKTPYGYTF TGTGCCAGCAAACCGGCGGGCACCTCGAAAACCCCCTATGGCTACACCTTC
- TRBJ2-2 13 TRBV7-7 - CASSSNRDGELFF TGTGCTAGCAGCTCGAACAGGGATGGGGAGCTGTTTTTT
- TRBJ2-5 15 TRBV7-7 TRBD2 CASSLPSGGEETQYF TGTGCTAGCAGCCTACCGAGCGGGGGGGAAGAGACCCAGTACTTC
- TRBJ1-5 14 TRBV2 - CASRDIRERQPQHF TGTGCCAGCAGGGACATCCGGGAGCGGCAGCCCCAGCATTTT
- TRBJ1-4 19 TRBV7-8 - CASSLRTRGSRATNEKLFF TGTGCCAGCAGTTTACGAACTCGGGGGTCCCGAGCAACTAATGAAAAACTGTTTTTT
- TRBJ1-1 15 TRBV11-3 - CASSQGGAGNTEAFF TGTGCCAGCAGCCAAGGCGGGGCGGGGAACACTGAAGCTTTCTTT
- TRBJ1-2 15 TRBV19 TRBD1 CASSTSPGTGNGYTF TGTGCCAGTAGTACTTCACCCGGGACAGGGAATGGCTACACCTTC
- TRBJ1-2 15 TRBV20-1 TRBD1 CSASGTGGTGYGYTF TGCAGTGCTAGTGGGACAGGGGGGACGGGGTATGGCTACACCTTC
once TRBJ2-2 14 TRBV19 TRBD1 CAATGETGTGELFF TGTGCCGCGACAGGGGAAACAGGCACCGGGGAGCTGTTTTTT
- TRBJ1-1 11 TRBV20-1 - CSGNRGPEAFF TGCAGTGGTAATCGAGGGCCTGAAGCTTTCTTT
- TRBJ1-3 19 TRBV11-2 - CASSFPRTGPLVSGNTIYF TGTGCCAGCAGCTTCCCCCGAACAGGGCCCTTGGTGAGCGGAAACACCATATATTTT
- TRBJ1-1 15 TRBV3-1/TRBV3-2 - CASSQVGGGGTEAFF TGTGCCAGCAGCCAAGTGGGCGGGGGAGGCACTGAAGCTTTCTTT
- TRBJ1-5 15 TRBV10-2 TRBD1 CASSGSGQGNQPQHF TGCGCCAGCAGTGGGTCGGGACAGGGCAATCAGCCCCAGCATTTT
- TRBJ2-2 15 TRBV7-2 - CASSSGTLNTGELFF TGTGCCAGCAGTTCAGGGACACTGAACACCGGGGAGCTGTTTTTT
few TRBJ1-5 15 TRBV3-1/TRBV3-2 - CASSQDTVSNQPQHF TGTGCCAGCAGCCAAGATACGGTTAGCAATCAGCCCCAGCATTTT